This passage covers 17 T cell receptor beta chains from one sample sequenced in a study of a mutant IDH1 vaccine in newly diagnosed glioma. Repertoires were generated with immunoSEQ multiplex PCR, while TCRdb's copy carries only in-frame clones and drops some. The table records tens of thousands of clones, over 70% of them present only once. Antigens for these TCRs are unknown. Time point defined: week 23, last vaccination. In the vaccine, a single dose held 300 ug of the mutant IDH1 20-mer peptide, along with topical imiquimod. Material: PBMCs, obtained from a glioma patient whose treatment included an IDH1 peptide vaccine. These receptors were taken from a woman between 35 and 50 years old with glioma. Some clones in this sample may be carry-over from other donors' samples.

The V and J genes are TRBV15 and TRBJ2-3, with 9 nucleotides matching TRBD1. Losses at the gene ends were 5 bases for V and 3 bases for J; bases not matched to a gene: 6. CDR1 and CDR2 from the germline V gene are LNHNV and YYDKDF (reference sequence). The CDR3 sequence is 15 residues long. The CDR3 is CATSAWDRVTDTQYF. Here the CDR3 DNA reads TGTGCCACCAGCGCCTGGGACAGGGTAACAGATACGCAGTATTTT.

This chain connects TRBV13 to TRBJ2-7; TRBD1 matches at 12 bases. Trimming removed 6 bases from V and 5 bases from J; junction bases left unmatched: 11. The length of the CDR3 is 16 residues. Per germline, CDR1 PRHDT and CDR2 FYEKMQ (reference sequence). The CDR3 region has the DNA TGTGCCAGCAGGGGCGGCATGGGACAGGGGGCGGACGAGCAGTACTTC. Protein: CASRGGMGQGADEQYF.

V gene TRBV9 combines with J gene TRBJ2-3, with D perhaps matching TRBD2 (5 bases). This CDR3 is built from 15 residues. V was trimmed by 0 bases and J by 6 bases, leaving 14 bases between them. Germline V lookup: CDR1 SGDLS, CDR2 YYNGEE. The CDR3 DNA is TGTGCCAGCAGCGTAGAAAGTCTAGCAAGGGATACGCAGTATTTT. Translation: CASSVESLARDTQYF.

V is TRBV9 and J is TRBJ1-2; D is unclear. This CDR3 spans 15 amino acids. The germline V gene has CDR1 SGDLS and CDR2 YYNGEE. V dropped 3 bases and J dropped 3 bases, with 15 bases sitting between them. The CDR3 loop reads CASSGAKGDYYGYTF. The CDR3 nucleotides read TGTGCCAGCAGCGGGGCTAAGGGAGATTACTATGGCTACACCTTC.

The chain has TRBV29-1 and TRBJ2-7; 9 bases match TRBD1. The germline gives CDR1 SQVTM, CDR2 ANQGSEA. With V trimmed by 6 bases and J by 6 bases, 6 bases remained unmatched. This CDR3 contains 12 residues. The DNA for the CDR3 is TGCAGCGTGCGGACAGGGGTAGGCGAGCAGTACTTC. The encoded protein is CSVRTGVGEQYF.

The chain has TRBV9 and TRBJ2-7, with 10 bases aligning to TRBD2. Germline-derived CDR1 and CDR2 are SGDLS and YYNGEE. V lost 4 bases, J lost 2 bases, and 9 bases stayed unmatched. The CDR3 sequence is 16 residues long. The CDR3 region is CASSKQSGGAAYEQYF. CDR3 sequence (DNA): TGTGCCAGCAGCAAACAAAGCGGGGGGGCCGCCTACGAGCAGTACTTC.

This clone is a singleton in its sample. The chain has TRBV5-1 and TRBJ1-1; D not resolved. The CDR3 consists of 13 residues. Germline V lookup: CDR1 SGHRS, CDR2 YFSETQ. Trimming removed 0 bases at V and 4 bases at J, with 7 bases between. The CDR3 DNA sequence: TGCGCCAGCAGCTTGGCTCTGGGCACTGAAGCTTTCTTT. Translating it yields CASSLALGTEAFF. The whole variable domain, remainder taken from reference TRBV5-1 and TRBJ1-1, is KAGVTQTPRYLIKTRGQQVTLSCSPISGHRSVSWYQQTPGQGLQFLFEYFSETQRNKGNFPGRFSGRQFSNSRSEMNVSTLELGDSALYLCASSLALGTEAFFGQGTRLTVV.

This clone appeared once. For the CDR3, the DNA is TGCAGCGTTTTACCGGGACAGGGTATCTTCGACTATGGCTACACCTTC. It yields the protein CSVLPGQGIFDYGYTF. The rearrangement links TRBV29-1 to TRBJ1-2; the match to TRBD1 covers 9 bases. The CDR3 has 16 residues. The junction had 13 bases not matched to a gene; V was cut back by 5 bases and J by 3 bases. From germline, CDR1 is SQVTM and CDR2 ANQGSEA.

Comment on this clone: The germline gene is not matched at one end of the junction; a read error may be the cause. V gene TRBV5-6 combines with J gene TRBJ2-7; no clear D gene. The CDR3 loop spans 12 amino acids. CDR1 and CDR2 from the germline V gene are SGHDT and YYEEEE. CDR3 nucleotides: TGTGCCAGCAGCTCCGACGGGCGAGGCCCCCACTTC. Translated, it gives CASSSDGRGPHF.

The chain couples TRBV9 to TRBJ2-1; D is ambiguous. With 3 bases removed from V and 3 bases from J, the gap between germline ends came to 19 bases. Germline loops: CDR1 SGDLS, CDR2 YYNGEE. The CDR3 is made up of 17 amino acids. The CDR3 nucleotides read TGTGCCAGCAGCGCGAACCATGAGGAGAAGGGCTACAATGAGCAGTTCTTC. Its protein is CASSANHEEKGYNEQFF.

V and J are TRBV9 and TRBJ2-7; 7 nucleotides align to TRBD1. The CDR3 consists of 15 residues. Germline CDR1 is SGDLS and CDR2 is YYNGEE. Losses at the gene ends were 3 bases for V and 3 bases for J; bases not matched to a gene: 9. CDR3 DNA sequence: TGTGCCAGCAGCGAGCGACAGGGCACGTACTACGAGCAGTACTTC. Translated, it gives CASSERQGTYYEQYF.

The genes are TRBV6-5 and TRBJ1-5, with D tentatively TRBD1 (5 bases). Germline V gene sequence: CDR1 MNHEY, CDR2 SVGAGI. V was trimmed by 7 bases and J by 2 bases, leaving 12 bases between them. The CDR3 is made up of 14 amino acids. CDR3 amino acids: CASNPREGNQPQHF. The CDR3 bases are TGTGCCAGCAATCCCAGGGAGGGCAATCAGCCCCAGCATTTT.

V usage is TRBV4-1 and J usage is TRBJ1-4; unclear D gene. Trimming took off 1 base at V and 4 bases at J, with 10 bases between the two ends. The length of the CDR3 is 15 residues. Germline CDR1 MGHRA, CDR2 YSYEKL. DNA for the CDR3: TGCGCCAGCAGCCAAGGGGTACAGAATAATGAAAAACTGTTTTTT. Its protein product is CASSQGVQNNEKLFF.

The chain employs TRBV20-1 and TRBJ1-1; D call uncertain. V lost 7 bases to trimming and J lost 4 bases, with 10 bases between them. This CDR3 is built from 11 residues. Germline CDR1 is DFQATT and CDR2 is SNEGSKA (reference sequence). This CDR3 reads CSGIEGTEAFF. As DNA, the CDR3 is TGCAGTGGTATTGAGGGCACTGAAGCTTTCTTT.

V gene TRBV7-9 combines with J gene TRBJ2-7, with 7 bases fitting TRBD1. The CDR3 length is 11 residues. Germline CDR1 SEHNR, CDR2 FQNEAQ (reference sequence). Trimming at V came to 5 bases and at J to 7 bases, leaving 2 bases not matched to a gene. The CDR3 DNA is TGTGCCAGCAGCCTGGGACAGGAGCAGTACTTC. Encoded protein: CASSLGQEQYF.

This clone came up a few times. The rearrangement joins TRBV19 to TRBJ2-2, with TRBD2 identical over 10 bases. Germline CDR1 LNHDA, CDR2 SQIVND (reference sequence). The CDR3 is 15 amino acids. After removal of 9 bases from V and 1 base from J, the junction contained 5 bases not matched to a gene. The CDR3 loop is CASLPSGRNTGELFF. The CDR3 DNA reads TGTGCCAGCCTTCCTAGCGGGAGGAACACCGGGGAGCTGTTTTTT.

The chain couples TRBV7-8 to TRBJ2-7; 9 bases align to TRBD2. J lost 0 bases, V lost 4 bases, and 4 bases had no gene match. CDR1 and CDR2 from the germline V gene are SGHVS and FQNEAQ. The CDR3 spans 15 residues. The DNA for the CDR3 is TGTGCCAGCAGCTCCTATAGCGGGAGCTCCTACGAGCAGTACTTC. It encodes CASSSYSGSSYEQYF.